These 14 T cell receptor beta chains originate from one sample sequenced in a study of shared clonotypes between healthy human individuals. Profiling relied on immunoSEQ multiplex PCR, and the TCRdb table lists in-frame clones only, not all of them. The sample holds about 480,000 clones, about 79% seen once. Sample: PBMCs. The receptors were gathered from a woman aged 35 to 49 in good health. Some clones in this sample may be carry-over from other donors' samples.

The chain couples TRBV9 to TRBJ2-3; 10 nucleotides agree with TRBD2. Trimming took 5 bases from V and 0 from J; bases not matched to a gene: 15. The CDR3 extends over 19 amino acids. Germline V lookup: CDR1 SGDLS, CDR2 YYNGEE. The CDR3 spells CASRRGLAGVGGSTDTQYF. CDR3 DNA: TGTGCCAGCAGGAGAGGGCTAGCGGGAGTCGGGGGGAGCACAGATACGCAGTATTTT.

The V call is TRBV6-6, the J call TRBJ1-2, with no clear D. This CDR3 contains 13 residues. The V gene's germline CDR1 is MNHNY and CDR2 SVGAGI (reference sequence). Deletions cut 5 bases from V and 5 bases from J, with 12 bases between. The CDR3 loop reads CASSLDPGYGYTF. CDR3 bases: TGTGCCAGCAGTCTCGACCCCGGGTATGGCTACACCTTC.

Turning to this clone: Additional DNA sequences in this sample encode the identical CDR3. The V call is TRBV7-2, the J call TRBJ2-3; no reliable D call. V lost 5 bases and J lost 0, with 3 bases in between. Germline loops: CDR1 SGHTA, CDR2 FQGNSA. The CDR3 has 12 amino acids. The CDR3 coding sequence is TGTGCCAGCAGCACGAGCACAGATACGCAGTATTTT. Translated, it gives CASSTSTDTQYF.

This clone was recorded a few times. The V call is TRBV4-2, the J call TRBJ2-1, with 8 nucleotides matching TRBD2. This CDR3 has 15 residues. CDR1 is LGHNA, CDR2 YNFKEQ, per germline. The V and J ends lost 2 bases and 10 bases, in that order; junction bases with no gene match: 10. The DNA of the CDR3 is TGTGCCAGCAGCCAATGGGACCCGGGACTAGAAGAGCAGTTCTTC. Translating it yields CASSQWDPGLEEQFF.

This clone was observed once. This sequence joins TRBV11-3 and TRBJ2-1; 7 bases map to TRBD1. After removal of 1 base from V and 6 bases from J, the junction contained 3 bases not matched to a gene. The germline V gene has CDR1 SGHNT and CDR2 YENEEA. The CDR3 is made up of 14 amino acids. In DNA, the CDR3 is TGTGCCAGCAGCTTAGGGGCAGGGGGCAATGAGCAGTTCTTC. Amino acids: CASSLGAGGNEQFF.

The gene calls are TRBV6-1 and TRBJ1-1, with TRBD1 matching 9 bases. The CDR3 totals 15 residues. The junction had 4 bases not matched to a gene; V was cut back by 1 base and J by 4 bases. Germline V gene lookup returns CDR1 MNHNS and CDR2 SASEGT. This chain's CDR3 is CASSEEGTGITEAFF. As DNA, the CDR3 is TGTGCCAGCAGTGAAGAGGGGACAGGGATCACTGAAGCTTTCTTT.

V and J are TRBV6-1 and TRBJ1-2; TRBD1 is a possible D gene (5 bases). The V gene's germline CDR1 is MNHNS and CDR2 SASEGT. V gave up 2 bases and J gave up 7 bases, with 14 bases separating them. The CDR3 consists of 14 residues. As DNA, the CDR3 is TGTGCCAGCAGTGAAACCGGCAGGGCGGGTGGCTACACCTTC. It translates to CASSETGRAGGYTF.

The CDR3 DNA reads as TGTGCCAGCAGTTTATACATTGGGACTGAAGCTTTCTTT. It yields the protein CASSLYIGTEAFF. V and J are TRBV27 and TRBJ1-1; D not certain. Germline V gives CDR1 MNHEY, CDR2 SMNVEV (reference sequence). Trimming pared 1 base from V and 5 bases from J, leaving 8 bases between. This CDR3 has 13 amino acids.

This clone was found a few times. V is TRBV5-4 and J is TRBJ2-1, with a possible D match to TRBD1 (5 bases). Germline V gene sequence: CDR1 SGHNT, CDR2 YYREEE (reference sequence). V lost 4 bases and J lost 3, with 11 bases in between. This CDR3 is built from 14 residues. The CDR3 DNA reads as TGTGCCAGCAGCCCGGACACGAGCTACAATGAGCAGTTCTTC. Translation: CASSPDTSYNEQFF.

This clone has more than one count but fewer than ten. The chain employs TRBV30 and TRBJ1-1; D ambiguous. The CDR3 length is 12 residues. V was shortened by 3 bases and J by 4 bases, with 9 bases between the two germline ends. The germline CDR1 and CDR2 sequences are GTSNPN and SVGIG (reference sequence). As DNA, the CDR3 is TGTGCCTGGAGAGTCAGTTCCACTGAAGCTTTCTTT. Its translation: CAWRVSSTEAFF.

CDR3 loop: CASSIVPAGDNEQFF. The CDR3 DNA sequence: TGTGCCAGTAGTATAGTACCCGCCGGAGACAATGAGCAGTTCTTC. The chain recombines TRBV19 with TRBJ2-1; no definite D call. Trimming pared 1 base from V and 5 bases from J, leaving 12 bases between. In germline, CDR1 is LNHDA, CDR2 SQIVND (reference sequence). The CDR3 is made up of 15 amino acids.

This clone was observed once. The J gene is TRBJ1-1, the V gene TRBV5-5, with a possible D match to TRBD1 (5 bases). Trimming pared 0 bases from V and 4 bases from J, leaving 13 bases between. The germline V gene has CDR1 SGHKS and CDR2 YYEKEE (reference sequence). The CDR3 is 15 residues long. The CDR3 DNA reads TGTGCCAGCAGCTTGGAGGAGGGGAGAGGCACTGAAGCTTTCTTT. Protein: CASSLEEGRGTEAFF. The full variable domain, completed using reference TRBV5-5 and TRBJ1-1, is DAGVTQSPTHLIKTRGQQVTLRCSPISGHKSVSWYQQVLGQGPQFIFQYYEKEERGRGNFPDRFSARQFPNYSSELNVNALLLGDSALYLCASSLEEGRGTEAFFGQGTRLTVV.

The sample holds many counts of this clone. The chain recombines TRBV7-2 with TRBJ2-3; D ambiguous. The CDR3 is made up of 14 amino acids. The germline CDR1 and CDR2 sequences are SGHTA and FQGNSA. V gave up 5 bases and J gave up 6 bases, with 15 bases separating them. The DNA of the CDR3 is TGTGCCAGCAGCCCCCCAAACCTCGGGGATACGCAGTATTTT. This codes for CASSPPNLGDTQYF.

V and J are TRBV19 and TRBJ2-6; unclear D gene. The CDR3 contains 15 residues. Trimming took off 6 bases at V and 4 bases at J, with 13 bases between the two ends. Germline CDR1 reads LNHDA; CDR2 reads SQIVND (reference sequence). The DNA of the CDR3 is TGTGCCAGTAGCCCTACTGAGGAGGGGGCCAACGTCCTGACTTTC. This encodes CASSPTEEGANVLTF.